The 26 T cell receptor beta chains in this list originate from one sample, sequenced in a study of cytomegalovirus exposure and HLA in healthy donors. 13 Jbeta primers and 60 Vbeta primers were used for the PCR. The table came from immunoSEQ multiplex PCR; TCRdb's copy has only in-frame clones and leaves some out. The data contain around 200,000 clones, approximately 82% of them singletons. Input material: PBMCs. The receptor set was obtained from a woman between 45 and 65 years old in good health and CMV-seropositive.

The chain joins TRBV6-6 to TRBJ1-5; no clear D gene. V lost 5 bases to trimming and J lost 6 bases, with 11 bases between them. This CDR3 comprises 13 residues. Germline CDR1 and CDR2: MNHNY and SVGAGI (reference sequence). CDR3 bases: TGTGCCAGCAGTCCGGAGAAGTTTCAGCCCCAGCATTTT. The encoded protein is CASSPEKFQPQHF.

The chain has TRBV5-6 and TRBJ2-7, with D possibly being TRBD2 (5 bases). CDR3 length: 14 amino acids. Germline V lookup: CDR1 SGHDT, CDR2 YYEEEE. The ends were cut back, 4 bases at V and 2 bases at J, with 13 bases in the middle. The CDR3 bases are TGTGCCAGCAGCCGGGGTGGGATGCCCTACGAGCAGTACTTC. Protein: CASSRGGMPYEQYF.

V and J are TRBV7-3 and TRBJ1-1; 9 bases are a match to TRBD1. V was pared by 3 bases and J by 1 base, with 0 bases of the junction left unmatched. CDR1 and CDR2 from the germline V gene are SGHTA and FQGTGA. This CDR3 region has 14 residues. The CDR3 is CASSLDRGNTEAFF. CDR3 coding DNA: TGTGCCAGCAGCTTGGACAGGGGGAACACTGAAGCTTTCTTT.

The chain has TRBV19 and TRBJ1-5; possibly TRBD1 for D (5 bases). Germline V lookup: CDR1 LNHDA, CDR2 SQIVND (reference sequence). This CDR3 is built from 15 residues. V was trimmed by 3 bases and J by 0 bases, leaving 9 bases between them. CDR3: CASSMGRYSNQPQHF. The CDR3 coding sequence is TGTGCCAGTAGTATGGGGCGTTATAGCAATCAGCCCCAGCATTTT.

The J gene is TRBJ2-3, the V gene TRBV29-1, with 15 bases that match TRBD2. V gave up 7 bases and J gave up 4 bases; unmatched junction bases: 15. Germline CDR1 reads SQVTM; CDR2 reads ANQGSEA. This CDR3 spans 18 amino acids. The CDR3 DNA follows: TGCAGCGCCGCCGGAGCGGGACTAGCGGGGGGATGGGCAGATACGCAGTATTTT. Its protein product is CSAAGAGLAGGWADTQYF.

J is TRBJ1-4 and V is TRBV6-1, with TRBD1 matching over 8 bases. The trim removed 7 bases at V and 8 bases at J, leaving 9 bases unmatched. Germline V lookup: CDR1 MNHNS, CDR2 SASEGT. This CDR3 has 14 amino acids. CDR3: CASNRGQAGEKLFF. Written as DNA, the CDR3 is TGTGCCAGCAATAGGGGACAGGCGGGAGAAAAACTGTTTTTT.

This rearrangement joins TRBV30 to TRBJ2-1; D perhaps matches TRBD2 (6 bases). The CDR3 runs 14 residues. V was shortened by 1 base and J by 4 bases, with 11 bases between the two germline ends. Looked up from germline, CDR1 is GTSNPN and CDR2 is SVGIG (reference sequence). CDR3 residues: CAWSGGGNYNEQFF. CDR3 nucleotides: TGTGCCTGGAGTGGAGGCGGGAATTACAATGAGCAGTTCTTC.

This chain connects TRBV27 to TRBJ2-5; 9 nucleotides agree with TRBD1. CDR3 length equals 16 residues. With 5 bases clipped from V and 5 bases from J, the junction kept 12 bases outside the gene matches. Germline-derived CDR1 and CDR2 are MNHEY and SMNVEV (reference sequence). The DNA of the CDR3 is TGTGCCAGCAGTCCACTCCGTCGGACAGGGGAGGAGACCCAGTACTTC. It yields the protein CASSPLRRTGEETQYF.

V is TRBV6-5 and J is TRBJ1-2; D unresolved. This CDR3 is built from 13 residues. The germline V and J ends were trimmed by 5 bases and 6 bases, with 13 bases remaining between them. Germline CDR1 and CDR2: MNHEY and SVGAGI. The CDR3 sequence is CASSPLAGDGYTF. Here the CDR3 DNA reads TGTGCCAGCAGTCCACTCGCGGGCGATGGCTACACCTTC.

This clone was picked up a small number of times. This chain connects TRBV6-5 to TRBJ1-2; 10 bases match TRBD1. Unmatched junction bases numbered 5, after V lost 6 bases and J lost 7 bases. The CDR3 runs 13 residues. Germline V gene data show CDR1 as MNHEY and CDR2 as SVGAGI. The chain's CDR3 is CASREGTGVGYTF. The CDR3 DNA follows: TGTGCCAGCAGGGAGGGGACAGGGGTTGGCTACACCTTC.

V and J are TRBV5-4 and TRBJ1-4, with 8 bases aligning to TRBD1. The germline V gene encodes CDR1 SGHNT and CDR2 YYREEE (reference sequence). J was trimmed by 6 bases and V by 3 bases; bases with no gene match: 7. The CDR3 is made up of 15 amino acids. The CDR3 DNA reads TGTGCCAGCAGCTCCGGACAGGGCTATTATGAAAAACTGTTTTTT. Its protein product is CASSSGQGYYEKLFF. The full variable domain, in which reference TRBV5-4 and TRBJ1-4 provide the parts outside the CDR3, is ETGVTQSPTHLIKTRGQQVTLRCSSQSGHNTVSWYQQALGQGPQFIFQYYREEENGRGNFPPRFSGLQFPNYSSELNVNALELDDSALYLCASSSGQGYYEKLFFGSGTQLSVL.

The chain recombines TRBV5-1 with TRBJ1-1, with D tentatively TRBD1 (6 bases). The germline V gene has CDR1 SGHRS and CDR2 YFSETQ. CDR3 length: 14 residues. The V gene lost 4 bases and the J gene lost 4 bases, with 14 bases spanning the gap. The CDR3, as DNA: TGCGCCAGCAGCAGGGGGGGCGAGGTCACTGAAGCTTTCTTT. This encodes CASSRGGEVTEAFF.

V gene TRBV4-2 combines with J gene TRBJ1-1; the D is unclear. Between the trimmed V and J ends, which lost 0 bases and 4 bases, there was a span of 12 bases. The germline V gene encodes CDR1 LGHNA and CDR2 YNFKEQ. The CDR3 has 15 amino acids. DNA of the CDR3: TGTGCCAGCAGCCAAGATCGCCCGGGGAGCACTGAAGCTTTCTTT. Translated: CASSQDRPGSTEAFF.

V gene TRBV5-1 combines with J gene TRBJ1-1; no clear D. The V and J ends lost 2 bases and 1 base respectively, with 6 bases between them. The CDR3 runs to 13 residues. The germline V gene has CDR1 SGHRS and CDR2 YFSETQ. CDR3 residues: CASSFERNTEAFF. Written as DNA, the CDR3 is TGCGCCAGCAGCTTTGAGAGGAACACTGAAGCTTTCTTT.

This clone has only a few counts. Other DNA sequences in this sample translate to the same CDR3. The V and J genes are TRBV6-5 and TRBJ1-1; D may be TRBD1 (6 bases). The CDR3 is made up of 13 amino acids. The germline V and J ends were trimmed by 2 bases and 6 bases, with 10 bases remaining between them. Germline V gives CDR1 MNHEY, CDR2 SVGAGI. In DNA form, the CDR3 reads TGTGCCAGCAGTTACCAGGGGTCCGCTGAAGCTTTCTTT. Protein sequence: CASSYQGSAEAFF.

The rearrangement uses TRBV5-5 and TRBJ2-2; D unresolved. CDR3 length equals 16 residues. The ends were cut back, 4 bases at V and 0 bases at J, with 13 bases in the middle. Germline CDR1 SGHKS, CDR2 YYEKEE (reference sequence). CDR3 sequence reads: CASSPFYASNTGELFF. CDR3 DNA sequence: TGTGCCAGCAGCCCGTTCTATGCCTCGAACACCGGGGAGCTGTTTTTT.

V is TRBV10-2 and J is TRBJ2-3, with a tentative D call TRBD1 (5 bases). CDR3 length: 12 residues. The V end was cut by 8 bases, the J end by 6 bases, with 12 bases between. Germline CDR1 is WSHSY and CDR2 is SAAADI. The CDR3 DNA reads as TGCGCCAGCGGTTGGGGCAGGGATACGCAGTATTTT. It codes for CASGWGRDTQYF.

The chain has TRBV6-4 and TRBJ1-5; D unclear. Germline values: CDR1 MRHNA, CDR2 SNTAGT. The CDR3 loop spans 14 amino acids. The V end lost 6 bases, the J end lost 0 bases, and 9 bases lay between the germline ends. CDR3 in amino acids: CASSPEISNQPQHF. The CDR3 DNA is TGTGCCAGCAGCCCGGAGATTAGCAATCAGCCCCAGCATTTT.

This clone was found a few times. Here the CDR3 DNA reads TGTGCCAGTAGAACACGAGGGACAACTAATGAAAAACTGTTTTTT. It is translated as CASRTRGTTNEKLFF. V and J are TRBV19 and TRBJ1-4; unclear D gene. The CDR3 is 15 residues long. Trimming cost V 6 bases and J 0 bases, with 11 bases left between them. The germline V gene has CDR1 LNHDA and CDR2 SQIVND (reference sequence). Full variable domain (outside the CDR3, taken from reference TRBV19 and TRBJ1-4): DGGITQSPKYLFRKEGQNVTLSCEQNLNHDAMYWYRQDPGQGLRLIYYSQIVNDFQKGDIAEGYSVSREKKESFPLTVTSAQKNPTAFYLCASRTRGTTNEKLFFGSGTQLSVL.

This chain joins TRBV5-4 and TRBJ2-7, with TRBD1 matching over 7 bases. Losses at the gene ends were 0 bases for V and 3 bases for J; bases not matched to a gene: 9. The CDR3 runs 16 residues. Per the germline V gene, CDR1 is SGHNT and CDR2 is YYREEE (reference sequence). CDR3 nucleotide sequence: TGTGCCAGCAGCTTGGAAGACAGGGACAATTTCTACGAGCAGTACTTC. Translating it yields CASSLEDRDNFYEQYF.

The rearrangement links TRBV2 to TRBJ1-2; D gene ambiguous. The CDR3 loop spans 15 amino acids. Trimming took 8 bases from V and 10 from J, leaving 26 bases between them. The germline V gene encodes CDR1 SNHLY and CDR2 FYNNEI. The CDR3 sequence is CASAPTPVTGLPYTF. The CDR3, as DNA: TGTGCCAGCGCCCCTACACCGGTCACGGGTCTCCCCTACACCTTC.

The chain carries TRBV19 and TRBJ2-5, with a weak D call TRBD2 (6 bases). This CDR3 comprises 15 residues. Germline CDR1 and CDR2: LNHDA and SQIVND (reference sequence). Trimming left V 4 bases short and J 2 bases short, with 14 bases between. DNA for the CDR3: TGTGCCAGTAGTAGCGGGAAGAGAGTACAAGAGACCCAGTACTTC. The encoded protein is CASSSGKRVQETQYF.

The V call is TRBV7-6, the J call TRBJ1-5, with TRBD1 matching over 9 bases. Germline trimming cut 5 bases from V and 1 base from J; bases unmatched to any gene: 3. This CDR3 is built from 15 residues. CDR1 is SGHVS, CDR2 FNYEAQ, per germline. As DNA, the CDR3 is TGTGCCAGCAGCCTGGGGACAGGGAGCAATCAGCCCCAGCATTTT. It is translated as CASSLGTGSNQPQHF.

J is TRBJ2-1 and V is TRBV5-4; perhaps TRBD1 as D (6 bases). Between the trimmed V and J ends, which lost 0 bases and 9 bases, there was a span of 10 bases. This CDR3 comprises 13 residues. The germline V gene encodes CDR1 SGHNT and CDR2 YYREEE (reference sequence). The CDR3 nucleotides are TGTGCCAGCAGCTTGGACAGGGTTGGTGAGCAGTTCTTC. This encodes CASSLDRVGEQFF.

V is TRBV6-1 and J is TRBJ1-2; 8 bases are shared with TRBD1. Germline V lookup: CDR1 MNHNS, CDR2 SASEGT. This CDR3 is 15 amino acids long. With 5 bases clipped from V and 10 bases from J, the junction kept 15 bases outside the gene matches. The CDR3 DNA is TGTGCCAGCAGTCTCACCCCCGGGACAGGTAGGACCTACACCTTC. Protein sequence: CASSLTPGTGRTYTF.

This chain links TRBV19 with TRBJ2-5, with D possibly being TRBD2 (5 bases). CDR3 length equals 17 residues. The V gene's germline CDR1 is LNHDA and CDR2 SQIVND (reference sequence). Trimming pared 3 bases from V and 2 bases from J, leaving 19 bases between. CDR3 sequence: CASSMAHFTGSQETQYF. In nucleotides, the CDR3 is TGTGCCAGTAGTATGGCTCACTTTACGGGATCTCAAGAGACCCAGTACTTC.